This entry lists 8 T cell receptor beta chains sequenced from one sample in a study of shared clonotypes between healthy human individuals. Naive CD8 cells, CD45RO-negative and positively selected for CCR7, excluded terminally differentiated effector memory CD45RA+ cells. Here immunoSEQ multiplex PCR was the method, and the copy in TCRdb shows in-frame clones only, minus some. This table has millions of clones, about 95% appearing once. Sequenced material: naive CD8+ T cells sorted from blood. Receptors were obtained from a man younger than 35 in good health.

The V call is TRBV11-2, the J call TRBJ2-7, with unresolved D. From germline, CDR1 is SGHAT and CDR2 FQNNGV. The CDR3 is made up of 17 amino acids. Trimming shortened V by 1 base and J by 0 bases, and 16 bases separated the two germline ends. Written as DNA, the CDR3 is TGTGCCAGCAGCTTAGTGTCGGTTCAGGTTGACTCCTACGAGCAGTACTTC. Amino acids: CASSLVSVQVDSYEQYF.

The J gene is TRBJ2-4, the V gene TRBV4-3, with 10 bases that match TRBD2. The CDR3 length is 18 residues. The junction had 8 bases not matched to a gene; V was cut back by 0 bases and J by 3 bases. Germline V lookup: CDR1 LGHNA, CDR2 YSLEER. The CDR3 DNA follows: TGCGCCAGCAGCCAAGACGAGAGCGGGAGGGTCGGCAAAAACATTCAGTACTTC. Protein sequence: CASSQDESGRVGKNIQYF.

This rearrangement joins TRBV9 to TRBJ1-5; the D gene is possibly TRBD1 (6 bases). Trimming removed 9 bases from V and 0 bases from J, with 25 bases in between. The CDR3 contains 18 residues. In germline, CDR1 is SGDLS, CDR2 YYNGEE. CDR3 residues: CATPFRPHREYSNQPQHF. The DNA of the CDR3 is TGTGCCACCCCTTTTCGTCCCCACAGGGAATATAGCAATCAGCCCCAGCATTTT. The entire variable domain, with the rest obtained from reference TRBV9 and TRBJ1-5, is as follows: DSGVTQTPKHLITATGQRVTLRCSPRSGDLSVYWYQQSLDQGLQFLIQYYNGEERAKGNILERFSAQQFPDLHSELNLSSLELGDSALYFCATPFRPHREYSNQPQHFGDGTRLSIL.

The chain combines TRBV6-5 with TRBJ1-1; D not certain. There are 14 residues in the CDR3. Trimming pared 5 bases from V and 1 base from J, leaving 11 bases between. Germline CDR1 is MNHEY and CDR2 is SVGAGI. DNA of the CDR3: TGTGCCAGCAGTGGTGAACCCCCGAACACTGAAGCTTTCTTT. Translated: CASSGEPPNTEAFF.

V and J are TRBV5-1 and TRBJ2-3; D unresolved. The CDR3 is 16 residues long. Germline loops: CDR1 SGHRS, CDR2 YFSETQ. V was trimmed by 0 bases and J by 6 bases, leaving 17 bases between them. This CDR3 is CASSLARLNPHDTQYF. CDR3 coding DNA: TGCGCCAGCAGCTTGGCGCGGCTGAACCCCCACGATACGCAGTATTTT.

The rearrangement uses TRBV6-6 and TRBJ2-7, with D perhaps given as TRBD1 or TRBD2 (6 bases each). The CDR3 is 12 residues long. Germline loops: CDR1 MNHNY, CDR2 SVGAGI (reference sequence). V shed 8 bases and J shed 2 bases, with 10 bases lying between them. The CDR3 DNA sequence: TGTGCCAGCGGGGGGCTAACCTACGAGCAGTACTTC. Translation: CASGGLTYEQYF.

This rearrangement joins TRBV11-2 to TRBJ2-7; either TRBD1 or TRBD2 may supply D (5 bases each). V lost 3 bases, J lost 7 bases, and 10 bases lay in between. The germline gives CDR1 SGHAT, CDR2 FQNNGV. This CDR3 is 12 amino acids long. CDR3 in amino acids: CASSLWGSEQYF. Written as DNA, the CDR3 is TGTGCCAGCAGCTTGTGGGGGTCTGAGCAGTACTTC.

V gene TRBV5-1 combines with J gene TRBJ2-1; 13 nucleotides agree with TRBD2. V shed 3 bases, J shed 2 bases, and the junction held 5 bases outside the gene matches. This CDR3 is built from 17 residues. Per germline, CDR1 SGHRS and CDR2 YFSETQ. The DNA for the CDR3 is TGCGCCAGCAGCTCTGGACTAGCGGGAGAAACCTACAATGAGCAGTTCTTC. Translating it yields CASSSGLAGETYNEQFF.